The sequence of this T cell receptor beta chain was determined in a study of blood T cell repertoires in COVID-19. On the study more broadly: Sites in the United States, Italy and Spain provided acute and convalescent COVID-19 samples. In each case, the material was cDNA or gDNA derived from T cells, B-cell-depleted T cells, or PBMCs.

Comment on this clone: One end of the junction varies from germline; a read error may be responsible.

The CDR3 spans 13 residues. In the original workflow: By means of reference gene primer amplification, nucleated cell counts were estimated. Sequencing used immunoSEQ multiplex PCR; TCRdb keeps in-frame clones, though not all of them. The V and J calls and clone size come from that table; D and trimming were worked out from the DNA. Found here are approximately 180,000 clones, about 90% of them singletons; the top ten hold 20% to 25%. The chain uses TRBV12-3 or TRBV12-4 and TRBJ2-7, with TRBD2 as a possible D gene (7 bases). The sequenced sample consisted of peripheral blood. This clonotype originated in a man aged 55-75 years with active or convalescent COVID-19. Written as DNA, the CDR3 is TGTGCCAGCACCAGCCCGGGGGGCTTACGGCTGAATTTC. As protein: CASTSPGGLRLNF.